This T cell receptor beta chain was recorded in a study of blood T cell repertoires in COVID-19. At the level of the study: From the United States, Italy and Spain came samples of acute and convalescent COVID-19.

J gave up 6 bases and V 2 bases, and 9 bases lay outside the gene matches. Germline-derived CDR1 and CDR2 are SNHLY and FYNNEI. The CDR3 loop spans 15 amino acids. The method was immunoSEQ multiplex PCR; TCRdb's version includes in-frame clones alone and lacks a portion of them. The profile shows approximately 350,000 clones, 87% of them singletons. This TCR was recovered from a woman between 50 and 59 years old with COVID-19, enrolled during active disease. What was sequenced was peripheral blood. The V and J genes are TRBV2 and TRBJ2-7; 8 bases are shared with TRBD2. The DNA of the CDR3 is TGTGCCAGCAGTGAAAGGTTAGCGGGAACCGCCGAGCAGTACTTC. This codes for CASSERLAGTAEQYF. The variable domain in full, with the rest retrieved from reference TRBV2 and TRBJ2-7, is EPEVTQTPSHQVTQMGQEVILRCVPISNHLYFYWYRQILGQKVEFLVSFYNNEISEKSEIFDDQFSVERPDGSNFTLKIRSTKLEDSAMYFCASSERLAGTAEQYFGPGTRLTVT.